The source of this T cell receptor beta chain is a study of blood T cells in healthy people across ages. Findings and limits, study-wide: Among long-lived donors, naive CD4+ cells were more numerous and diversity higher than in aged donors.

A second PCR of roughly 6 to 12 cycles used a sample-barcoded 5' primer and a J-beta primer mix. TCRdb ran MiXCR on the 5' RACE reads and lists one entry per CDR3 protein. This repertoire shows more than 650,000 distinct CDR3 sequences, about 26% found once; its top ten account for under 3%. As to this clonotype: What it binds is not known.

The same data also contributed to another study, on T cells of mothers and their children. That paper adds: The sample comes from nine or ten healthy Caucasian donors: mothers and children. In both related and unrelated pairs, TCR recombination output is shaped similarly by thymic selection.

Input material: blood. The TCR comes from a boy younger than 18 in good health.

The CDR3 is CASSEGGSATNEKLFF. Here the CDR3 DNA reads TGTGCCAGCAGTGAGGGGGGCTCTGCAACTAATGAAAAACTGTTTTTT. The gene calls are TRBV2 and TRBJ1-4, with D tentatively TRBD1 (6 bases). Germline CDR1 and CDR2: SNHLY and FYNNEI. V was cut by 3 bases and J by 0 bases, with 11 bases left in between. The CDR3 spans 16 residues.